These 18 T cell receptor beta chains were all obtained from the same sample, sequenced in a study of blood T cells in healthy people across ages (dated by TCRdb to between 2014 and 2017). Receptors were amplified or captured by 5' RACE. TCRdb records Illumina HiSeq 2500 as the sequencer. A second PCR of about 6 to 11 cycles was performed with a sample-barcoded 5' primer and a J-beta primer mix. TCRdb reworked the public reads: Q25 trimming with fastp, MiXCR clone assembly, productive beta chains retained. Identical CDR3 protein sequences are pooled into one entry, listed with their most common genes and DNA. The sample includes about 1.4 million distinct CDR3 sequences, with 45% to 70% observed a single time. The ten most abundant clones make up roughly 6.3% of the sample. Sequencing was performed on blood. Every receptor here comes from a man between 18 and 35 years old in good health.

The table lists this clonotype with a few counts. The V gene is TRBV7-2, the J gene TRBJ1-4; a possible D gene is TRBD1 (6 bases). Germline values: CDR1 SGHTA, CDR2 FQGNSA. V gave up 3 bases and J gave up 3 bases, with 11 bases separating them. The CDR3 sequence is 15 residues long. As DNA, the CDR3 is TGTGCCAGCAGCTTTACGGGGGGCTCTAATGAAAAACTGTTTTTT. This encodes CASSFTGGSNEKLFF.

This clonotype was observed a handful of times. This chain uses TRBV7-6 with TRBJ2-1, with D perhaps being TRBD1 or TRBD2 (5 bases each). V dropped 3 bases and J dropped 4 bases, with 13 bases sitting between them. Germline V gene lookup returns CDR1 SGHVS and CDR2 FNYEAQ. This CDR3 comprises 15 residues. The CDR3 loop reads CASSLGRDHYNEQFF. DNA for the CDR3: TGTGCCAGCAGCTTGGGTAGGGACCATTACAATGAGCAGTTCTTC.

The chain is built from TRBV5-1 and TRBJ2-1; D may be TRBD2 (6 bases). With 2 bases removed from V and 8 bases from J, the gap between germline ends came to 14 bases. Germline V gives CDR1 SGHRS, CDR2 YFSETQ. The CDR3 contains 14 residues. The CDR3 protein is CASSLQVWEDEQFF. Written as DNA, the CDR3 is TGCGCCAGCAGCTTACAGGTATGGGAGGATGAGCAGTTCTTC. Drawing the rest from reference TRBV5-1 and TRBJ2-1, the complete variable domain is KAGVTQTPRYLIKTRGQQVTLSCSPISGHRSVSWYQQTPGQGLQFLFEYFSETQRNKGNFPGRFSGRQFSNSRSEMNVSTLELGDSALYLCASSLQVWEDEQFFGPGTRLTVL.

The rearrangement uses TRBV7-6 and TRBJ2-7, with D unresolved. The end of the DNA fits TRBJ2-5 better, so the J call may be wrong. CDR1 SGHVS and CDR2 FNYEAQ come from the germline V gene. The CDR3 has 14 amino acids. The CDR3 reads CASSHGPVVETQYF. For the CDR3, the DNA is TGTGCCAGCAGCCACGGCCCTGTCGTAGAGACCCAGTACTTC.

This clonotype has a single count. The V call is TRBV28, the J call TRBJ1-5; no definite D call. V was trimmed by 5 bases and J by 0 bases, leaving 23 bases between them. This CDR3 spans 19 amino acids. Germline CDR1 MDHEN, CDR2 SYDVKM. The CDR3 here is CASSSNGPIPNYSNQPQHF. CDR3 in DNA: TGTGCCAGCAGTAGTAACGGACCGATTCCTAATTATAGCAATCAGCCCCAGCATTTT.

This clonotype was seen just once. This chain joins TRBV7-9 and TRBJ2-5; TRBD1 matches at 7 bases. J lost 4 bases, V lost 5 bases, and 7 bases had no gene match. Germline CDR1 is SEHNR and CDR2 is FQNEAQ (reference sequence). This CDR3 region has 14 residues. In nucleotides, the CDR3 is TGTGCCAGCAGCCCCACAGGGGCCCTAGAGACCCAGTACTTC. Protein product: CASSPTGALETQYF.

The sample holds a few counts of this clonotype. The gene calls are TRBV30 and TRBJ2-7; D unresolved. Trimming removed 0 bases from V and 7 bases from J, with 10 bases in between. Germline V gives CDR1 GTSNPN, CDR2 SVGIG (reference sequence). The CDR3 totals 12 residues. The CDR3 region is CAWSVLAREQYF. In nucleotides, the CDR3 is TGTGCCTGGAGTGTTTTAGCACGGGAGCAGTACTTC.

The chain combines TRBV20-1 with TRBJ2-7, with 8 nucleotides matching TRBD1. CDR1 DFQATT and CDR2 SNEGSKA come from the germline V gene (reference sequence). J lost 5 bases, V lost 7 bases, and 10 bases had no gene match. The CDR3 has 13 amino acids. CDR3 in amino acids: CSGLRLTGDEQYF. CDR3 nucleotides: TGCAGTGGCCTACGGTTGACAGGGGACGAGCAGTACTTC.

On this clonotype itself: A read error may produce the germline difference seen at one junction end. The rearrangement uses TRBV4-1 and TRBJ2-6, with a possible D match to TRBD1 (5 bases). This CDR3 is built from 17 residues. The germline V gene encodes CDR1 MGHRA and CDR2 YSYEKL. The CDR3 loop is CASSQVGQGSGASVLTF. The CDR3 bases are TGCGCCAGCAGCCAGGTCGGGCAGGGATCTGGGGCCAGCGTCCTGACTTTC.

The CDR3 reads CASSRQGAIEKLFF. The DNA for the CDR3 is TGTGCCAGCAGCCGACAGGGGGCCATTGAAAAACTGTTTTTT. The chain carries TRBV6-5 and TRBJ1-4, with TRBD1 matching over 10 bases. The CDR3 spans 14 residues. Per germline, CDR1 MNHEY and CDR2 SVGAGI. The J segment lost 7 bases and the V segment lost 6 bases, leaving 5 bases of the junction unmatched.

The table lists this clonotype with a few counts. The chain combines TRBV5-1 with TRBJ1-2; D call uncertain. Trimming removed 7 bases from V and 6 bases from J, with 16 bases in between. The germline gives CDR1 SGHRS, CDR2 YFSETQ. The CDR3 is 13 amino acids. CDR3 nucleotide sequence: TGCGCCAGCGGACCAGTAGGAGTGGATGGCTACACCTTC. Protein sequence: CASGPVGVDGYTF.

In regard to this clonotype: Mismatch with germline at one junction end may stem from a read error. This rearrangement joins TRBV2 to TRBJ2-1; D remains unclear. CDR1 and CDR2 (germline): SNHLY, FYNNEI. The CDR3 covers 12 residues. Here the CDR3 DNA reads TGTGCCATCAGTGAAGTTCGGAATGAGCAGTTCTTC. As protein: CAISEVRNEQFF. The variable domain in full, completed from reference TRBV2 and TRBJ2-1, reads EPEVTQTPSHQVTQMGQEVILRCVPISNHLYFYWYRQILGQKVEFLVSFYNNEISEKSEIFDDQFSVERPDGSNFTLKIRSTKLEDSAMYFCAISEVRNEQFFGPGTRLTVL.

In its sample, this clonotype was seen a few times. The chain recombines TRBV29-1 with TRBJ2-7; D possibly uses TRBD1 or TRBD2 (5 bases each). V was pared by 6 bases and J by 7 bases, with 25 bases between. The CDR3 is 15 residues long. CDR1 SQVTM and CDR2 ANQGSEA come from the germline V gene. This CDR3 reads CSVCRLGQEDGEQYF. CDR3 coding DNA: TGCAGCGTGTGCCGGCTGGGGCAGGAGGATGGTGAGCAGTACTTC.

This chain joins TRBV29-1 and TRBJ2-7; 7 bases are shared with TRBD2. CDR3 size: 15 residues. With 8 bases clipped from V and 1 base from J, the junction kept 14 bases outside the gene matches. Germline V lookup: CDR1 SQVTM, CDR2 ANQGSEA. The CDR3 DNA reads as TGCAGCAGAGTGGGGGGGGGGATGTCATCCTACGAGCAGTACTTC. Its translation is CSRVGGGMSSYEQYF.

In this sample, this clonotype turned up once. The rearrangement links TRBV7-6 to TRBJ2-1, with 10 positions matching TRBD2. J was trimmed by 2 bases and V by 1 base; bases with no gene match: 8. The CDR3 loop spans 18 amino acids. Germline CDR1 SGHVS, CDR2 FNYEAQ. The CDR3 nucleotides read TGTGCCAGCAGCTTAGGGTGGGGTACTAGCGGGGCCTACAATGAGCAGTTCTTC. Its translation is CASSLGWGTSGAYNEQFF. The variable domain in full, with the rest retrieved from reference TRBV7-6 and TRBJ2-1, is GAGVSQSPRYKVTKRGQDVALRCDPISGHVSLYWYRQALGQGPEFLTYFNYEAQQDKSGLPNDRFSAERPEGSISTLTIQRTEQRDSAMYRCASSLGWGTSGAYNEQFFGPGTRLTVL.

V and J are TRBV24-1 and TRBJ2-3, with no clear D. V dropped 5 bases and J dropped 4 bases, with 12 bases sitting between them. CDR3 length: 14 amino acids. The germline CDR1 and CDR2 sequences are KGHDR and SFDVKD. DNA for the CDR3: TGTGCCACCAGTGTTGGGCTAAGTTCAGATACGCAGTATTTT. Its translation is CATSVGLSSDTQYF.

V is TRBV29-1 and J is TRBJ2-1, with unresolved D. V was clipped by 4 bases and J by 3 bases, with 7 bases between them. Germline V gene sequence: CDR1 SQVTM, CDR2 ANQGSEA. The CDR3 extends over 12 amino acids. CDR3 nucleotide sequence: TGCAGCGTTGTTTCCGGCTACAATGAGCAGTTCTTC. Protein: CSVVSGYNEQFF.

This clonotype showed up many times. The genes are TRBV4-1 and TRBJ2-7; D might be TRBD2 (5 bases). This CDR3 has 14 residues. V lost 0 bases, J lost 4 bases, and 10 bases lay in between. CDR1 and CDR2 from the germline V gene are MGHRA and YSYEKL. The chain's CDR3 is CASSQEGLAYEQYF. The CDR3 nucleotides read TGCGCCAGCAGCCAAGAAGGCCTAGCTTACGAGCAGTACTTC.